The rows below give T cell receptor beta chains drawn from one sample of a study of human T cells and chemical hapten exposure. TCRdb re-called the RACE reads through MiXCR, storing one row per CDR3 protein. Of 150,000 to 200,000 distinct CDR3 sequences listed, about 31% are singletons. This material consisted of whole blood, taken in connection with sensitization to the hapten diphenylcyclopropenone (DPC). These receptors all come from a woman under 40 with alopecia areata. Some clones in this sample may be carry-over from other donors' samples. Both conserved end residues are part of each CDR3. The order of the fields is CDR3 protein, CDR3 DNA, clone size, CDR3 length, J gene, D gene, V gene. D genes are given only for firm matches. Rows may omit the clone size; those that give it use once, few, many or a size class.

cdr3_aa: CSVESPSATGELFF
cdr3_nt: TGCAGCGTTGAAAGTCCCTCAGCCACCGGGGAGCTGTTTTTT
clone_size: few
cdr3_length: 14
j_call: TRBJ2-2
d_call: NA
v_call: TRBV29-1

cdr3_aa: CASSTGDNQPQHF
cdr3_nt: TGTGCCAGCTCAACAGGGGACAATCAGCCCCAGCATTTT
clone_size: NA
cdr3_length: 13
j_call: TRBJ1-5
d_call: TRBD1
v_call: TRBV18

cdr3_aa: CATSPSLAEKLFF
cdr3_nt: TGTGCCACCAGCCCCTCCTTGGCAGAAAAACTGTTTTTT
clone_size: NA
cdr3_length: 13
j_call: TRBJ1-4
d_call: NA
v_call: TRBV15

cdr3_aa: CSALGLTDSNQPQHF
cdr3_nt: TGCAGTGCTCTTGGACTGACGGATAGCAATCAGCCCCAGCATTTT
clone_size: few
cdr3_length: 15
j_call: TRBJ1-5
d_call: NA
v_call: TRBV20-1

cdr3_aa: CASSKTGVVGSEQFF
cdr3_nt: TGTGCCAGCAGCAAGACCGGAGTTGTGGGTAGTGAGCAGTTCTTC
clone_size: NA
cdr3_length: 15
j_call: TRBJ2-1
d_call: NA
v_call: TRBV5-4

cdr3_aa: CASSARYPGGEQYF
cdr3_nt: TGTGCCAGCAGCGCACGCTACCCAGGGGGCGAGCAGTACTTC
clone_size: NA
cdr3_length: 14
j_call: TRBJ2-7
d_call: TRBD1
v_call: TRBV7-8

cdr3_aa: CATNGGGRTEAFF
cdr3_nt: TGTGCCACCAATGGGGGTGGCCGGACTGAAGCTTTCTTT
clone_size: few
cdr3_length: 13
j_call: TRBJ1-1
d_call: NA
v_call: TRBV7-9

cdr3_aa: CASSLVTGAPPYNEQFF
cdr3_nt: TGTGCCAGCAGCTTAGTTACCGGGGCCCCACCTTACAATGAGCAGTTCTTC
clone_size: few
cdr3_length: 17
j_call: TRBJ2-1
d_call: NA
v_call: TRBV7-9

cdr3_aa: CASSPARDGENIQYF
cdr3_nt: TGTGCCAGCAGTCCCGCCAGGGACGGAGAAAACATTCAGTACTTC
clone_size: NA
cdr3_length: 15
j_call: TRBJ2-4
d_call: NA
v_call: TRBV28

cdr3_aa: CASSYRSDQNTEAFF
cdr3_nt: TGTGCCAGCAGTTACAGGTCAGACCAGAACACTGAAGCTTTCTTT
clone_size: NA
cdr3_length: 15
j_call: TRBJ1-1
d_call: NA
v_call: TRBV6-6

cdr3_aa: CASKTNTGELFF
cdr3_nt: TGTGCCAGCAAGACGAACACCGGGGAGCTGTTTTTT
clone_size: NA
cdr3_length: 12
j_call: TRBJ2-2
d_call: NA
v_call: TRBV27

cdr3_aa: CASSLGDSSNQPQHF
cdr3_nt: TGCGCCAGCAGCTTGGGGGATTCTAGCAATCAGCCCCAGCATTTT
clone_size: few
cdr3_length: 15
j_call: TRBJ1-5
d_call: NA
v_call: TRBV5-1

cdr3_aa: CASGGTYEQYF
cdr3_nt: TGTGCCAGTGGTGGAACTTACGAGCAGTACTTC
clone_size: NA
cdr3_length: 11
j_call: TRBJ2-7
d_call: NA
v_call: TRBV28

cdr3_aa: CSVMIQDPDEQFF
cdr3_nt: TGCAGCGTTATGATACAGGACCCGGATGAGCAGTTCTTC
clone_size: NA
cdr3_length: 13
j_call: TRBJ2-1
d_call: NA
v_call: TRBV29-1

cdr3_aa: CSVRTGGNNQPQHF
cdr3_nt: TGCAGCGTTCGGACAGGGGGCAACAATCAGCCCCAGCATTTT
clone_size: NA
cdr3_length: 14
j_call: TRBJ1-5
d_call: TRBD1
v_call: TRBV29-1

cdr3_aa: CASSGVGGTGELFF
cdr3_nt: TGTGCCAGCTCAGGGGTCGGCGGCACCGGGGAGCTGTTTTTT
clone_size: NA
cdr3_length: 14
j_call: TRBJ2-2
d_call: NA
v_call: TRBV12-3/TRBV12-4

cdr3_aa: CSVTGASTDTQYF
cdr3_nt: TGCAGCGTCACAGGGGCAAGCACAGATACGCAGTATTTT
clone_size: few
cdr3_length: 13
j_call: TRBJ2-3
d_call: TRBD1
v_call: TRBV29-1

cdr3_aa: CASSWTGSGKETQYF
cdr3_nt: TGCGCCAGCAGCTGGACAGGGTCGGGGAAAGAGACCCAGTACTTC
clone_size: NA
cdr3_length: 15
j_call: TRBJ2-5
d_call: TRBD1
v_call: TRBV5-1

cdr3_aa: CASSQGPGTGTYNSPLHF
cdr3_nt: TGTGCCAGCAGCCAAGGCCCGGGGACGGGAACCTATAATTCACCCCTCCACTTT
clone_size: few
cdr3_length: 18
j_call: TRBJ1-6
d_call: NA
v_call: TRBV3-1

cdr3_aa: CASRPSTGAGYEQYF
cdr3_nt: TGTGCCAGCAGACCCTCAACAGGGGCGGGCTACGAGCAGTACTTC
clone_size: many
cdr3_length: 15
j_call: TRBJ2-7
d_call: TRBD1
v_call: TRBV28

cdr3_aa: CASSRTSGYEQYF
cdr3_nt: TGTGCCAGCAGTCGGACTAGCGGCTACGAGCAGTACTTC
clone_size: NA
cdr3_length: 13
j_call: TRBJ2-7
d_call: TRBD2
v_call: TRBV6-2/TRBV6-3

cdr3_aa: CASSQVAGGYEQYF
cdr3_nt: TGCGCCAGCAGCCAAGTTGCAGGGGGATACGAGCAGTACTTC
clone_size: NA
cdr3_length: 14
j_call: TRBJ2-7
d_call: TRBD1
v_call: TRBV4-3

cdr3_aa: CSAQGGGISYEQYF
cdr3_nt: TGCAGTGCTCAGGGCGGGGGAATCTCCTACGAGCAGTACTTC
clone_size: NA
cdr3_length: 14
j_call: TRBJ2-7
d_call: TRBD2
v_call: TRBV20-1

cdr3_aa: CSVGLVGTDTQYF
cdr3_nt: TGCAGCGTTGGGCTAGTCGGTACAGATACGCAGTATTTT
clone_size: few
cdr3_length: 13
j_call: TRBJ2-3
d_call: NA
v_call: TRBV29-1

cdr3_aa: CSVSDTYEQYF
cdr3_nt: TGCAGCGTTTCCGACACCTACGAGCAGTACTTC
clone_size: few
cdr3_length: 11
j_call: TRBJ2-7
d_call: NA
v_call: TRBV29-1

cdr3_aa: CASSLGVPNTEAFF
cdr3_nt: TGTGCCAGCAGCTTAGGGGTACCTAACACTGAAGCTTTCTTT
clone_size: many
cdr3_length: 14
j_call: TRBJ1-1
d_call: NA
v_call: TRBV7-3

cdr3_aa: CASSLDRGSNEQYF
cdr3_nt: TGTGCCAGCAGCTTGGACAGGGGAAGCAACGAGCAGTACTTC
clone_size: NA
cdr3_length: 14
j_call: TRBJ2-7
d_call: TRBD1
v_call: TRBV5-6

cdr3_aa: CASSQVGQDTGELFF
cdr3_nt: TGTGCCAGCAGCCAAGTGGGTCAGGACACCGGGGAGCTGTTTTTT
clone_size: NA
cdr3_length: 15
j_call: TRBJ2-2
d_call: NA
v_call: TRBV4-2

cdr3_aa: CAMQSLVGYTF
cdr3_nt: TGTGCCATGCAGTCGCTCGTTGGCTACACCTTC
clone_size: NA
cdr3_length: 11
j_call: TRBJ1-2
d_call: NA
v_call: TRBV6-1

cdr3_aa: CASRETSLTDTQYF
cdr3_nt: TGCGCCAGCCGAGAGACTAGCCTCACAGATACGCAGTATTTT
clone_size: few
cdr3_length: 14
j_call: TRBJ2-3
d_call: TRBD2
v_call: TRBV5-1

cdr3_aa: CSVARQGETQYF
cdr3_nt: TGCAGCGTTGCGAGGCAGGGAGAGACCCAGTACTTC
clone_size: few
cdr3_length: 12
j_call: TRBJ2-5
d_call: NA
v_call: TRBV29-1

cdr3_aa: CASSSEGHPGNQPQHF
cdr3_nt: TGTGCCAGCAGTTCAGAGGGGCATCCGGGCAATCAGCCCCAGCATTTT
clone_size: NA
cdr3_length: 16
j_call: TRBJ1-5
d_call: NA
v_call: TRBV28

cdr3_aa: CASSQDGQGDEKLFF
cdr3_nt: TGTGCCAGCAGCCAAGATGGACAGGGAGATGAAAAACTGTTTTTT
clone_size: few
cdr3_length: 15
j_call: TRBJ1-4
d_call: TRBD1
v_call: TRBV3-1

cdr3_aa: CASSADRNYGYTF
cdr3_nt: TGTGCCAGTAGTGCAGACAGGAACTATGGCTACACCTTC
clone_size: few
cdr3_length: 13
j_call: TRBJ1-2
d_call: NA
v_call: TRBV19

cdr3_aa: CASSQDRVPGEEQPQHF
cdr3_nt: TGTGCCAGCAGCCAAGATAGAGTCCCAGGGGAAGAGCAGCCCCAGCATTTT
clone_size: NA
cdr3_length: 17
j_call: TRBJ1-5
d_call: NA
v_call: TRBV4-2

cdr3_aa: CSVETSVGETQYF
cdr3_nt: TGCAGCGTTGAGACTAGCGTTGGTGAGACCCAGTACTTC
clone_size: NA
cdr3_length: 13
j_call: TRBJ2-5
d_call: TRBD2
v_call: TRBV29-1

cdr3_aa: CSGRLGGEQYF
cdr3_nt: TGCAGCGGCCGACTCGGGGGGGAGCAGTACTTC
clone_size: many
cdr3_length: 11
j_call: TRBJ2-7
d_call: TRBD2
v_call: TRBV29-1

cdr3_aa: CSVDDWNTEAFF
cdr3_nt: TGCAGCGTGGATGACTGGAACACTGAAGCTTTCTTT
clone_size: NA
cdr3_length: 12
j_call: TRBJ1-1
d_call: NA
v_call: TRBV29-1

cdr3_aa: CASSVWDIITGELFF
cdr3_nt: TGTGCCAGCAGCGTATGGGACATTATCACCGGGGAGCTGTTTTTT
clone_size: NA
cdr3_length: 15
j_call: TRBJ2-2
d_call: NA
v_call: TRBV9

cdr3_aa: CSAGHSGGAVYEQYF
cdr3_nt: TGCAGTGCTGGCCATAGCGGGGGGGCAGTATACGAGCAGTACTTC
clone_size: many
cdr3_length: 15
j_call: TRBJ2-7
d_call: TRBD2
v_call: TRBV20-1

cdr3_aa: CASSFRQGGTGELFF
cdr3_nt: TGCGCCAGCAGCTTCCGACAGGGTGGCACCGGGGAGCTGTTTTTT
clone_size: NA
cdr3_length: 15
j_call: TRBJ2-2
d_call: TRBD1
v_call: TRBV5-1

cdr3_aa: CASSYEGLTETQYF
cdr3_nt: TGTGCCAGCAGTTACGAGGGCTTGACAGAGACCCAGTACTTC
clone_size: NA
cdr3_length: 14
j_call: TRBJ2-5
d_call: NA
v_call: TRBV6-6

cdr3_aa: CASGDTQYF
cdr3_nt: TGTGCCTCCGGAGATACGCAGTATTTT
clone_size: few
cdr3_length: 9
j_call: TRBJ2-3
d_call: NA
v_call: TRBV2

cdr3_aa: CSVERGSGTGELFF
cdr3_nt: TGCAGCGTTGAAAGGGGTTCGGGCACCGGGGAGCTGTTTTTT
clone_size: NA
cdr3_length: 14
j_call: TRBJ2-2
d_call: NA
v_call: TRBV29-1

cdr3_aa: CASSFTVLETQYF
cdr3_nt: TGTGCCAGCAGTTTTACGGTTTTAGAGACCCAGTACTTC
clone_size: NA
cdr3_length: 13
j_call: TRBJ2-5
d_call: NA
v_call: TRBV27

cdr3_aa: CSARGGGTYGYTF
cdr3_nt: TGCAGTGCTAGGGGAGGAGGGACCTATGGCTACACCTTC
clone_size: NA
cdr3_length: 13
j_call: TRBJ1-2
d_call: NA
v_call: TRBV20-1

cdr3_aa: CASSLGRPEPQHF
cdr3_nt: TGTGCCAGCAGCTTAGGCAGGCCTGAGCCCCAGCATTTT
clone_size: NA
cdr3_length: 13
j_call: TRBJ1-5
d_call: NA
v_call: TRBV7-2

cdr3_aa: CASQGAYEQYF
cdr3_nt: TGTGCCAGTCAGGGTGCCTACGAGCAGTACTTC
clone_size: NA
cdr3_length: 11
j_call: TRBJ2-7
d_call: NA
v_call: TRBV28

cdr3_aa: CASTLGQGSYNEQFF
cdr3_nt: TGTGCCAGCACCCTGGGTCAGGGCTCCTACAATGAGCAGTTCTTC
clone_size: few
cdr3_length: 15
j_call: TRBJ2-1
d_call: NA
v_call: TRBV2

cdr3_aa: CASSRKVSLEYF
cdr3_nt: TGTGCCAGCAGCCGCAAAGTAAGCTTGGAGTACTTC
clone_size: NA
cdr3_length: 12
j_call: TRBJ2-7
d_call: NA
v_call: TRBV28

cdr3_aa: CASWDREASYEQYF
cdr3_nt: TGTGCCAGCTGGGACAGGGAAGCCTCCTACGAGCAGTACTTC
clone_size: many
cdr3_length: 14
j_call: TRBJ2-7
d_call: TRBD1
v_call: TRBV28

cdr3_aa: CASSVRDGPVWAQYF
cdr3_nt: TGTGCCAGCAGCGTTCGGGACGGACCGGTGTGGGCCCAGTACTTC
clone_size: few
cdr3_length: 15
j_call: TRBJ2-5
d_call: NA
v_call: TRBV9